Below, 6 T cell receptor beta chains from the same sample are listed, as sequenced in a study of CD8 T cells in Susac syndrome. The RNA, 0.5 to 1 ug, was put through reverse transcription using random hexamers. TCRdb recomputed calls from the immunoSEQ multiplex PCR reads with MiXCR, one row per CDR3 protein. There are some 170,000 distinct CDR3 sequences in the sample; less than 95% occur only once, and over 0.08% lies in the top ten. Sequenced material: CD4+ T cells from PBMCs. The receptors stem from a human donor in good health.

V and J are TRBV6-5 and TRBJ1-1; D gene unclear. Trimming pared 4 bases from V and 5 bases from J, leaving 11 bases between. The germline CDR1 and CDR2 sequences are MNHEY and SVGAGI. The length of the CDR3 is 13 residues. CDR3 region: CASSSSWGTEAFF. For the CDR3, the DNA is TGTGCCAGCAGTTCCTCTTGGGGTACTGAAGCTTTCTTT.

The chain employs TRBV29-1 and TRBJ2-1, with 9 bases fitting TRBD2. The CDR3 has 15 residues. J lost 7 bases, V lost 2 bases, and 9 bases had no gene match. From germline, CDR1 is SQVTM and CDR2 ANQGSEA. The DNA for the CDR3 is TGCAGCGTTGAAAGCGGTAGCGGGAGTAGGAATGAGCAGTTCTTC. Protein: CSVESGSGSRNEQFF.

The gene calls are TRBV27 and TRBJ2-7; D gene uncertain. Germline V gives CDR1 MNHEY, CDR2 SMNVEV (reference sequence). Trimming cost V 2 bases and J 3 bases, with 11 bases left between them. The CDR3 covers 14 residues. The CDR3 DNA reads as TGTGCCAGCAGTTTAAAATACACACTCTACGAGCAGTACTTC. Protein product: CASSLKYTLYEQYF.

The J gene is TRBJ1-5, the V gene TRBV20-1; D is possibly TRBD1 (5 bases). This CDR3 contains 13 residues. V was clipped by 5 bases and J by 4 bases, with 12 bases between them. Germline CDR1 is DFQATT and CDR2 is SNEGSKA (reference sequence). The CDR3 bases are TGCAGTGCTGGGGGGAAAGATAATCAGCCCCAGCATTTT. This codes for CSAGGKDNQPQHF.

V and J are TRBV15 and TRBJ2-3; 7 nucleotides line up with TRBD2. The CDR3 is 16 amino acids. Germline V gene lookup returns CDR1 LNHNV and CDR2 YYDKDF (reference sequence). V lost 0 bases to trimming and J lost 5 bases; unmatched junction nucleotides: 8. The DNA for the CDR3 is TGTGCCACCAGCAGAGACCTTGGGCGGGGGAGAGATACGCAGTATTTT. Protein sequence: CATSRDLGRGRDTQYF.

The chain has TRBV9 and TRBJ2-1; D is unclear. Per germline, CDR1 SGDLS and CDR2 YYNGEE. The CDR3 covers 14 residues. The germline V and J ends were trimmed by 6 bases and 2 bases, with 12 bases remaining between them. CDR3 DNA sequence: TGTGCCAGCACCTCGAGGCTCACCTACAATGAGCAGTTCTTC. Protein: CASTSRLTYNEQFF.